The 23 T cell receptor beta chains in this list originate from one sample, sequenced in a study of response to subunit inactivated influenza vaccine. TCRdb reprocessed the RT-PCR reads via MiXCR and lists one record per CDR3 protein. The sample lists 500,000 to 600,000 distinct CDR3 sequences, approximately 7.7% occurring once. Source: PBMCs from blood, taken roughly 24 months after vaccination. All receptors derive from a man aged 45 to 75 who received an inactivated influenza vaccine.

The chain employs TRBV6-1 and TRBJ2-3, with 9 bases matching TRBD1. With V trimmed by 5 bases and J by 3 bases, 6 bases remained unmatched. Looked up from germline, CDR1 is MNHNS and CDR2 is SASEGT. The CDR3 runs 15 residues. The CDR3 bases are TGTGCCAGCAGTCCACAGGGGGCGCGGACAGATACGCAGTATTTT. It codes for CASSPQGARTDTQYF.

This clonotype was seen ten or more times. The rearrangement links TRBV27 to TRBJ1-1; TRBD1 might be the D (6 bases). The CDR3 runs 16 residues. The germline V gene has CDR1 MNHEY and CDR2 SMNVEV (reference sequence). V was trimmed by 6 bases and J by 0 bases, leaving 17 bases between them. The DNA of the CDR3 is TGTGCCAGCAGGACGACGCTGGGACATATGAACACTGAAGCTTTCTTT. Protein product: CASRTTLGHMNTEAFF.

There are many counts of this clonotype. CDR3 DNA: TGCGCCAGCAGTGATTTCCTAGCGGCCGAAGGGACCCAGTACTTC. The encoded protein is CASSDFLAAEGTQYF. The J gene is TRBJ2-5, the V gene TRBV10-2; TRBD2 aligns across 7 bases. With V trimmed by 3 bases and J by 7 bases, 11 bases remained unmatched. The CDR3 totals 15 residues. Germline loops: CDR1 WSHSY, CDR2 SAAADI.

J is TRBJ2-3 and V is TRBV5-4; D call uncertain. The V end lost 4 bases, the J end lost 0 bases, and 15 bases lay between the germline ends. The CDR3 loop spans 16 amino acids. The germline V gene has CDR1 SGHNT and CDR2 YYREEE (reference sequence). In nucleotides, the CDR3 is TGTGCCAGCAGCCGACGAAATATGGGGAGCACAGATACGCAGTATTTT. Its translation is CASSRRNMGSTDTQYF.

This sequence joins TRBV6-5 and TRBJ2-7; D uncertain. The V end was cut by 0 bases, the J end by 5 bases, with 17 bases between. Germline V CDR1 and CDR2: MNHEY, SVGAGI. This CDR3 comprises 16 residues. This chain's CDR3 is CASSYSGSVRLNEQYF. In nucleotides, the CDR3 is TGTGCCAGCAGTTACTCGGGATCGGTGAGGCTGAACGAGCAGTACTTC.

This clonotype was recorded many times. This chain joins TRBV4-2 and TRBJ1-4, with 9 bases matching TRBD1. The germline CDR1 and CDR2 sequences are LGHNA and YNFKEQ. V lost 0 bases to trimming and J lost 2 bases; unmatched junction nucleotides: 1. The CDR3 is 16 residues long. The CDR3 reads CASSQDGTGTNEKLFF. For the CDR3, the DNA is TGTGCCAGCAGCCAAGACGGGACAGGGACTAATGAAAAACTGTTTTTT.

In this sample, this clonotype turned up a few times. This rearrangement joins TRBV5-1 to TRBJ1-1; 7 nucleotides line up with TRBD1. The CDR3 is made up of 12 amino acids. The junction had 2 bases not matched to a gene; V was cut back by 5 bases and J by 4 bases. Germline CDR1 reads SGHRS; CDR2 reads YFSETQ. The CDR3 loop reads CASSRGPTEAFF. CDR3 nucleotides: TGCGCCAGCAGTAGGGGGCCCACTGAAGCTTTCTTT.

A remark on this clonotype: An end of the junction does not agree with germline; a read error may underlie this. The chain is built from TRBV4-1 and TRBJ2-1; no clear D gene. The CDR3 loop spans 14 amino acids. CDR1 and CDR2 (germline): MGHRA, YSYEKL. The chain's CDR3 is CASSLAANYNEQLF. The CDR3 nucleotides are TGCGCCAGCAGCCTGGCGGCCAACTACAATGAGCAGTTATTC.

This clonotype appeared a few times. V gene TRBV3-1 combines with J gene TRBJ2-3; D ambiguous. The length of the CDR3 is 13 residues. Trimming took 0 bases from V and 6 from J, leaving 7 bases between them. The V gene's germline CDR1 is LGHDT and CDR2 YNNKEL (reference sequence). The CDR3 DNA is TGTGCCAGCAGCCAAGAACCGGACGATACGCAGTATTTT. Amino acid sequence: CASSQEPDDTQYF.

This clonotype was counted a few times. The V call is TRBV20-1, the J call TRBJ2-5; 8 nucleotides match TRBD2. Germline CDR1 and CDR2: DFQATT and SNEGSKA (reference sequence). The CDR3 is made up of 15 amino acids. V was clipped by 4 bases and J by 4 bases; unmatched bases: 11. This chain's CDR3 is CSATSGSERSETQYF. Here the CDR3 DNA reads TGCAGTGCTACCAGCGGGAGTGAAAGATCAGAGACCCAGTACTTC.

The V gene is TRBV6-6, the J gene TRBJ2-1; 10 positions match TRBD1. V shed 7 bases and J 8 bases; nucleotides not matched to a gene: 5. CDR1 is MNHNY, CDR2 SVGAGI, per germline (reference sequence). The CDR3 totals 13 residues. Here the CDR3 reads CASNDRGRDEQFF. The CDR3 bases are TGTGCCAGCAATGACAGGGGGCGAGATGAGCAGTTCTTC.

This clonotype showed up many times. The chain recombines TRBV4-3 with TRBJ1-5; D ambiguous. V gave up 0 bases and J gave up 2 bases, with 8 bases separating them. Germline CDR1 LGHNA, CDR2 YSLEER. The CDR3 is 15 amino acids. CDR3 sequence (DNA): TGCGCCAGCAGCCAAGACGGGCTGGGCAATCAGCCCCAGCATTTT. It encodes CASSQDGLGNQPQHF.

CDR3 bases: TGCGCCAGCAGCCAAGGCCCATCGGCTAACTATGGCTACACCTTC. Its protein product is CASSQGPSANYGYTF. The chain carries TRBV4-3 and TRBJ1-2, with D unresolved. CDR1 and CDR2 from the germline V gene are LGHNA and YSLEER. CDR3 length: 15 residues. The V end lost 1 base, the J end lost 0 bases, and 9 bases lay between the germline ends.

This clonotype was counted a few times. The chain employs TRBV4-1 and TRBJ2-3, with D possibly being TRBD2 (6 bases). The germline V gene has CDR1 MGHRA and CDR2 YSYEKL. Trimming cost V 2 bases and J 6 bases, with 15 bases left between them. The CDR3 runs 15 residues. The CDR3 region is CASSQFGQGGDTQYF. DNA of the CDR3: TGCGCCAGCAGCCAATTCGGGCAGGGAGGCGATACGCAGTATTTT.

In this sample, this clonotype turned up a few times. This rearrangement joins TRBV20-1 to TRBJ2-2; D perhaps matches TRBD2 (6 bases). V lost 0 bases to trimming and J lost 9 bases, with 17 bases between them. Per the germline V gene, CDR1 is DFQATT and CDR2 is SNEGSKA (reference sequence). The CDR3 consists of 15 residues. In DNA form, the CDR3 reads TGCAGTGCTAGAGACCCCACCTTAGGAGGGCGGGAGCTGTTTTTT. It encodes CSARDPTLGGRELFF.

The V gene is TRBV5-5, the J gene TRBJ1-6, with D uncertain. Germline CDR1 reads SGHKS; CDR2 reads YYEKEE (reference sequence). The CDR3 consists of 15 residues. Deletions cut 9 bases from V and 10 bases from J, with 23 bases between. CDR3 in amino acids: CATRRGPGIGSPLHF. The CDR3 coding sequence is TGTGCCACACGGCGGGGTCCGGGGATAGGCTCACCCCTCCACTTT.

This clonotype came up a few times. The rearrangement joins TRBV7-2 to TRBJ2-3; the D gene could be TRBD1 or TRBD2 (6 bases each). Germline V lookup: CDR1 SGHTA, CDR2 FQGNSA. This CDR3 is 14 amino acids long. V was trimmed by 4 bases and J by 5 bases, leaving 13 bases between them. The CDR3 here is CASSSWGAGDTQYF. CDR3 nucleotides: TGTGCCAGCAGCTCCTGGGGGGCAGGAGATACGCAGTATTTT.

The CDR3 loop is CASSKDGGETQYF. CDR3 bases: TGTGCCAGCAGCAAAGATGGTGGTGAGACCCAGTACTTC. The chain has TRBV21-1 and TRBJ2-5. TRBV21-1 is annotated as a pseudogene. CDR3 length: 13 residues.

A few counts support this clonotype. This chain joins TRBV30 and TRBJ2-3; D is undetermined. CDR1 is GTSNPN, CDR2 SVGIG, per germline (reference sequence). The CDR3 length is 14 residues. Between the trimmed V and J ends, which lost 4 bases and 1 base, there was a span of 12 bases. The chain's CDR3 is CAWIPGARTDTQYF. The CDR3 bases are TGTGCCTGGATTCCCGGAGCTCGCACAGATACGCAGTATTTT.

Only a few counts were recorded for this clonotype. This sequence joins TRBV11-2 and TRBJ2-7; D is uncertain. V lost 8 bases, J lost 1 base, and 9 bases lay in between. The CDR3 loop spans 12 amino acids. The germline V gene encodes CDR1 SGHAT and CDR2 FQNNGV. The CDR3 DNA follows: TGTGCCAGCGGGCTAACTTCCTACGAGCAGTACTTC. Residues: CASGLTSYEQYF.

V is TRBV29-1 and J is TRBJ2-3; D gene uncertain. The CDR3 contains 12 residues. CDR1 SQVTM and CDR2 ANQGSEA come from the germline V gene. Trimming cost V 3 bases and J 5 bases, with 9 bases left between them. Here the CDR3 DNA reads TGCAGCGTTGATCTGCACGGAGATACGCAGTATTTT. Protein sequence: CSVDLHGDTQYF.

This CDR3 is CASSLPGGPIEQFF. DNA of the CDR3: TGTGCCAGCAGTTTGCCAGGGGGACCAATCGAGCAGTTCTTC. This chain uses TRBV28 with TRBJ2-1, with 7 bases that match TRBD1. Germline-derived CDR1 and CDR2 are MDHEN and SYDVKM. Unmatched junction bases numbered 9, after V lost 3 bases and J lost 10 bases. The CDR3 has 14 residues. Drawing the rest from reference TRBV28 and TRBJ2-1, the complete variable domain is DVKVTQSSRYLVKRTGEKVFLECVQDMDHENMFWYRQDPGLGLRLIYFSYDVKMKEKGDIPEGYSVSREKKERFSLILESASTNQTSMYLCASSLPGGPIEQFFGPGTRLTVL.

This clonotype was counted a few times. The chain recombines TRBV9 with TRBJ2-1; D is possibly TRBD2 (5 bases). Germline V gene data show CDR1 as SGDLS and CDR2 as YYNGEE. CDR3 size: 16 residues. V was pared by 0 bases and J by 4 bases, with 14 bases between. The CDR3 sequence is CASSVGLGLPYNEQFF. CDR3 DNA sequence: TGTGCCAGCAGCGTAGGTCTAGGACTTCCGTACAATGAGCAGTTCTTC.